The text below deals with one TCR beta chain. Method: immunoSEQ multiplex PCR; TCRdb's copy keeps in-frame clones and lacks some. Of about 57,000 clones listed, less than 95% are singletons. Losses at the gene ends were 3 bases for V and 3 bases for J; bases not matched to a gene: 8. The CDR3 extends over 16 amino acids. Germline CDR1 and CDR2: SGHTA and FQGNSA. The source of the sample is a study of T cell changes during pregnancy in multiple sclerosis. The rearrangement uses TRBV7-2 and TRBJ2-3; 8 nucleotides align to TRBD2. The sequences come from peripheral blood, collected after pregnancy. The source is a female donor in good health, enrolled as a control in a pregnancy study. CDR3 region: CASSFWAGGDTDTQYF. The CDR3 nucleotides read TGTGCCAGCAGCTTCTGGGCGGGGGGTGATACAGATACGCAGTATTTT.